This TCR beta chain derives from a study of blood T cell repertoires in COVID-19. Study details: Acute-phase and convalescent COVID-19 samples originated in the United States, Italy and Spain. Sources were T cells, B-cell-depleted T cells, or PBMCs; the material itself was cDNA or gDNA.

This CDR3 comprises 11 residues. Germline V gene sequence: CDR1 MNHEY, CDR2 SVGAGI. V dropped 6 bases and J dropped 11 bases, with 13 bases sitting between them. In the authors' methods: Scientists estimated how many nucleated cells there were by amplifying reference gene primers. TCRdb's copy holds only in-frame clones and misses some; the assay was immunoSEQ multiplex PCR. V, J and clone size reflect that table, while D and trimming were determined from the DNA. The sample consists of some 250,000 clones, 80% to 90% of them appearing once. This sequence was found in a woman aged 50 to 60 who had recovered from COVID-19. The sample taken for sequencing was PBMCs or T cells enriched from blood (not recorded which). The V and J genes are TRBV6-5 and TRBJ1-1; D remains unclear. Here the CDR3 reads CASSHGRAAFF. The CDR3 region has the DNA TGTGCCAGCAGCCACGGGAGGGCGGCTTTCTTT.